The 12 T cell receptor beta chains in this list originate from one sample, sequenced in a study of cytomegalovirus exposure and HLA in healthy donors. PCR involved 60 Vbeta and 13 Jbeta primers. The repertoire was sequenced with immunoSEQ multiplex PCR; TCRdb's copy has only in-frame clones and lacks some. The sample yields about 170,000 clones, about 85% seen once. The sequenced sample was PBMCs. The source is a young man in good health and CMV-seropositive.

The gene calls are TRBV6-1 and TRBJ1-4; TRBD1 might be the D (5 bases). CDR1 is MNHNS, CDR2 SASEGT, per germline. V dropped 7 bases and J dropped 3 bases, with 12 bases sitting between them. The CDR3 length is 14 residues. CDR3 coding DNA: TGTGCCAGCAAGCCGGGGGAGGCTAATGAAAAACTGTTTTTT. Protein product: CASKPGEANEKLFF.

Only one count was recorded for this clone. This chain connects TRBV2 to TRBJ2-7, with 9 bases matching TRBD1. There are 15 residues in the CDR3. V lost 6 bases and J lost 1; bases outside the gene matches: 7. CDR1 is SNHLY and CDR2 is FYNNEI in the germline V gene. This CDR3 reads CASRGDRARSYEQYF. CDR3 in DNA: TGTGCCAGCAGGGGGGACAGGGCTAGATCCTACGAGCAGTACTTC.

The chain recombines TRBV25-1 with TRBJ1-2, with D possibly TRBD1 on 6 matching bases. The CDR3 runs to 13 residues. V was cut by 11 bases and J by 5 bases, with 18 bases left in between. Per germline, CDR1 MGHDK and CDR2 SYGVNS. The CDR3 loop is CASRGAVGYGYTF. In DNA form, the CDR3 reads TGTGCCTCACGGGGGGCCGTGGGGTATGGCTACACCTTC.

J is TRBJ2-7 and V is TRBV4-1; D possibly corresponds to TRBD1 (6 bases). The CDR3 sequence is 15 residues long. Per germline, CDR1 MGHRA and CDR2 YSYEKL. Trimming took off 4 bases at V and 2 bases at J, with 15 bases between the two ends. CDR3 sequence reads: CASSLTLRDTYEQYV. As DNA, the CDR3 is TGCGCCAGCAGCCTCACCCTCCGGGACACCTACGAGCAGTACGTC.

The chain links TRBV5-5 to TRBJ2-7, with 9 bases matching TRBD1. Germline trimming cut 1 base from V and 0 bases from J; bases unmatched to any gene: 5. Per germline, CDR1 SGHKS and CDR2 YYEKEE (reference sequence). The CDR3 extends over 16 amino acids. The CDR3 DNA sequence: TGTGCCAGCAGCTTGACGGGACAGGGTGCCTCCTACGAGCAGTACGTC. This encodes CASSLTGQGASYEQYV.

This chain connects TRBV27 to TRBJ1-2; TRBD1 matches 7 bases. Germline V gene lookup returns CDR1 MNHEY and CDR2 SMNVEV (reference sequence). The CDR3 loop spans 17 amino acids. Trimming cost V 6 bases and J 2 bases; bases outside gene matches: 15. In DNA, the CDR3 is TGTGCCAGCAGGTCCTTCCTTCGACAGGGAGTCAACTATGGCTACACCTTC. This sequence encodes CASRSFLRQGVNYGYTF.

V is TRBV7-9 and J is TRBJ1-5, with D unresolved. Looked up from germline, CDR1 is SEHNR and CDR2 is FQNEAQ (reference sequence). V gave up 1 base and J gave up 3 bases, with 13 bases separating them. The CDR3 covers 16 residues. In nucleotides, the CDR3 is TGTGCCAGCAGCTTAGGGGCAGCAGACCACAATCAGCCCCAGCATTTT. Amino acids: CASSLGAADHNQPQHF.

This clone was found a few times. The chain recombines TRBV9 with TRBJ2-3; 12 bases line up with TRBD2. The CDR3 covers 18 residues. The V gene end was trimmed by 3 bases and the J gene end by 1 base; junction bases not matched to a gene: 9. Germline V gene sequence: CDR1 SGDLS, CDR2 YYNGEE. The CDR3 DNA reads as TGTGCCAGCAGCGCTCCGCTAGCGGGAGGGCCAGGCACAGATACGCAGTATTTT. Translated: CASSAPLAGGPGTDTQYF. The full variable domain, its missing parts supplied by reference TRBV9 and TRBJ2-3, is DSGVTQTPKHLITATGQRVTLRCSPRSGDLSVYWYQQSLDQGLQFLIQYYNGEERAKGNILERFSAQQFPDLHSELNLSSLELGDSALYFCASSAPLAGGPGTDTQYFGPGTRLTVL.

CDR3 protein: CAGGRGSTDTQYF. In DNA form, the CDR3 reads TGTGCCGGTGGGCGGGGTAGCACAGATACGCAGTATTTT. V is TRBV7-2 and J is TRBJ2-3; weak D call: TRBD2 (6 bases). With 11 bases removed from V and 0 bases from J, the gap between germline ends came to 12 bases. The CDR3 has 13 amino acids. Germline assignment: CDR1 SGHTA and CDR2 FQGNSA.

The genes are TRBV6-5 and TRBJ1-1; unclear D gene. The V and J ends lost 2 bases and 1 base respectively, with 8 bases between them. The germline CDR1 and CDR2 sequences are MNHEY and SVGAGI. The CDR3 loop spans 14 amino acids. The CDR3: CASSYAGENTEAFF. The DNA of the CDR3 is TGTGCCAGCAGTTACGCGGGAGAGAACACTGAAGCTTTCTTT.

V gene TRBV6-1 combines with J gene TRBJ2-4; TRBD2 agrees at 9 bases. J gave up 3 bases and V 6 bases, and 6 bases lay outside the gene matches. Germline values: CDR1 MNHNS, CDR2 SASEGT. The CDR3 has 15 amino acids. The CDR3 DNA reads TGTGCCAGCAGGGACTCAGCGGGAGGCAAAAACATTCAGTACTTC. Protein sequence: CASRDSAGGKNIQYF.

This clone was detected a few times. The rearrangement uses TRBV6-4 and TRBJ2-3; 13 bases line up with TRBD2. The CDR3 spans 15 residues. Germline-derived CDR1 and CDR2 are MRHNA and SNTAGT. V shed 2 bases, J shed 6 bases, and the junction held 2 bases outside the gene matches. CDR3 residues: CASSDKGLAGDTQYF. DNA for the CDR3: TGTGCCAGCAGTGACAAGGGACTAGCGGGGGATACGCAGTATTTT.